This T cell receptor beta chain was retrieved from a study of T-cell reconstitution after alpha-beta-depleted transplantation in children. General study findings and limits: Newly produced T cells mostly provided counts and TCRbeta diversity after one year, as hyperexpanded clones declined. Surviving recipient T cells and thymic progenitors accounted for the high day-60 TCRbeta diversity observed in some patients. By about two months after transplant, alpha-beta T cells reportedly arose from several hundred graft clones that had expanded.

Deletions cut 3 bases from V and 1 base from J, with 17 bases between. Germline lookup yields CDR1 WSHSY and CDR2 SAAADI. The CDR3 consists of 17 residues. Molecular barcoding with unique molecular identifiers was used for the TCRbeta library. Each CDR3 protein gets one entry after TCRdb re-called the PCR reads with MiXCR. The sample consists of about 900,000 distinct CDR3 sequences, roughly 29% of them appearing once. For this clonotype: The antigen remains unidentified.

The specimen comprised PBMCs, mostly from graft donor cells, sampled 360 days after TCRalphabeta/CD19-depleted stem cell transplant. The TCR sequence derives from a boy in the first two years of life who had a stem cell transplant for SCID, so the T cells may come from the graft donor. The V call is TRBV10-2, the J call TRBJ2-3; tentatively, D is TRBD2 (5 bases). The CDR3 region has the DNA TGCGCCAGCAGTGATCCCAAGGGCGGGCCCCGCACAGATACGCAGTATTTT. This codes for CASSDPKGGPRTDTQYF.